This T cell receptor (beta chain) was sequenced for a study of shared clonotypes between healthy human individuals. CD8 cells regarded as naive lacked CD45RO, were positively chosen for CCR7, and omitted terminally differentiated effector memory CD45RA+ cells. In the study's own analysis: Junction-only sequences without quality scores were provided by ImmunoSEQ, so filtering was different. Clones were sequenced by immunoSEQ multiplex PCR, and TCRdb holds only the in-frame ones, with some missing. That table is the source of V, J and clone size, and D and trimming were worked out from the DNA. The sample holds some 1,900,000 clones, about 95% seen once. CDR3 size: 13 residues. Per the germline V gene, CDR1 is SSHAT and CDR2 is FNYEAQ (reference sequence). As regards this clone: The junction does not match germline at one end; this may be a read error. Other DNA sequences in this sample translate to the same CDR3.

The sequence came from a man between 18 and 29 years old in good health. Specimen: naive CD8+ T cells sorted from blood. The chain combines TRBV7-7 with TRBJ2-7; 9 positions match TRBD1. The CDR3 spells CASSPGTGYEQYF. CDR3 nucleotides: TGTGCTAGCAGCCCCGGGACAGGGTACGAGCAGTACTTC.